The 18 T cell receptor beta chains below come from one sample, sequenced in a study of post-analysis software for immune sequencing data. Study-level findings and limits: Controls showed lower frequencies than patients for roughly five TRBV segments, and TRBV5-6, TRBV5-1 and TRBV20-1 were among these.

The authors incorporated unique molecular identifiers into the TCR beta cDNA libraries. TCRdb called the PCR reads again in MiXCR, with one record for every CDR3 protein. The sample includes about 540,000 distinct CDR3 sequences, around 36% of them seen just once. The antigens for these receptors are not known. Sequenced input: blood. These receptors were taken from a girl between 2 and 17 years old with multiple sclerosis.

The CDR3 is CSVPSGGATDTQYF. For the CDR3, the DNA is TGCAGCGTTCCTAGCGGGGGGGCGACAGATACGCAGTATTTT. The chain is built from TRBV29-1 and TRBJ2-3; TRBD2 matches 12 bases. CDR3 length: 14 amino acids. CDR1 and CDR2 (germline): SQVTM, ANQGSEA. V lost 5 bases and J lost 3; bases outside the gene matches: 3.

The V and J genes are TRBV4-2 and TRBJ1-6; D call uncertain. Germline loops: CDR1 LGHNA, CDR2 YNFKEQ. V was trimmed by 1 base and J by 0 bases, leaving 10 bases between them. The CDR3 runs to 17 residues. CDR3 in amino acids: CASSQVAGSSYNSPLHF. As DNA, the CDR3 is TGTGCCAGCAGCCAAGTCGCGGGGAGCTCCTATAATTCACCCCTCCACTTT.

The sample holds a few counts of this clonotype. The chain is built from TRBV7-3 and TRBJ2-7; D is possibly TRBD1 (5 bases). V was shortened by 3 bases and J by 3 bases, with 9 bases between the two germline ends. Germline values: CDR1 SGHTA, CDR2 FQGTGA. This CDR3 has 13 amino acids. The DNA for the CDR3 is TGTGCCAGCAGCTTGGGGCCCCGCTACGAGCAGTACTTC. This gives the protein CASSLGPRYEQYF.

In this sample, this clonotype turned up a few times. The gene calls are TRBV5-1 and TRBJ2-7; 11 bases map to TRBD1. The V gene end was trimmed by 2 bases and the J gene end by 5 bases; junction bases not matched to a gene: 3. The germline CDR1 and CDR2 sequences are SGHRS and YFSETQ. This CDR3 contains 14 residues. CDR3: CASSFGTGGHEQYF. In DNA, the CDR3 is TGCGCCAGCAGCTTTGGGACAGGGGGGCACGAGCAGTACTTC. The full variable domain, rest sourced from reference TRBV5-1 and TRBJ2-7, is KAGVTQTPRYLIKTRGQQVTLSCSPISGHRSVSWYQQTPGQGLQFLFEYFSETQRNKGNFPGRFSGRQFSNSRSEMNVSTLELGDSALYLCASSFGTGGHEQYFGPGTRLTVT.

In this sample, this clonotype turned up a few times. This chain uses TRBV6-1 with TRBJ2-1, with TRBD1 identical over 7 bases. Germline-derived CDR1 and CDR2 are MNHNS and SASEGT. This CDR3 has 15 residues. Unmatched junction bases numbered 10, after V lost 4 bases and J lost 7 bases. Written as DNA, the CDR3 is TGTGCCAGCAGTGTTACCGGGACAGCTGGGAATGAGCAGTTCTTC. This sequence encodes CASSVTGTAGNEQFF.

This clonotype was observed a few times. The rearrangement links TRBV5-1 to TRBJ2-4; TRBD2 matches 12 bases. Germline V gives CDR1 SGHRS, CDR2 YFSETQ. Trimming removed 4 bases from V and 0 bases from J; junction bases left unmatched: 8. This CDR3 is 18 amino acids long. Here the CDR3 DNA reads TGCGCCAGCAGCCCCGGGACTAGCGGGCCCCTAGCCAAAAACATTCAGTACTTC. This encodes CASSPGTSGPLAKNIQYF.

V gene TRBV5-1 combines with J gene TRBJ1-5, with TRBD1 matching 7 bases. This CDR3 region has 14 residues. CDR1 and CDR2 from the germline V gene are SGHRS and YFSETQ. Germline trimming cut 3 bases from V and 7 bases from J; bases unmatched to any gene: 7. CDR3 bases: TGCGCCAGCAGCTCCGAACCACAGGGGCAGCCCCAGCATTTT. Amino acid sequence: CASSSEPQGQPQHF.

This clonotype was seen a few times. This chain joins TRBV12-3 or TRBV12-4 and TRBJ1-6; D not resolved. There are 12 residues in the CDR3. V was shortened by 10 bases and J by 7 bases, with 11 bases between the two germline ends. The CDR3 sequence is CATKTINSPLHF. CDR3 nucleotide sequence: TGTGCCACCAAAACGATAAATTCACCCCTCCACTTT.

The chain recombines TRBV10-3 with TRBJ2-7; D may be TRBD2 (5 bases). Per germline, CDR1 ENHRY and CDR2 SYGVKD. CDR3 length: 14 residues. V lost 3 bases to trimming and J lost 0 bases, with 9 bases between them. Here the CDR3 reads CAISEFTSSYEQYF. The CDR3 nucleotides are TGTGCCATCAGTGAATTTACTAGCTCCTACGAGCAGTACTTC.

The genes are TRBV18 and TRBJ2-1, with D possibly TRBD2 on 6 matching bases. Between the trimmed V and J ends, which lost 2 bases and 13 bases, there was a span of 15 bases. Germline V gives CDR1 KGHSH, CDR2 LQKENI. The CDR3 contains 13 residues. Written as DNA, the CDR3 is TGTGCCAGCTCACCAGCGACTAGTCGGAATCAGTTCTTC. Encoded protein: CASSPATSRNQFF.

This chain uses TRBV10-3 with TRBJ1-1; TRBD1 matches 7 bases. Germline assignment: CDR1 ENHRY and CDR2 SYGVKD. The V segment lost 6 bases and the J segment 6 bases; nucleotides outside the gene matches: 13. The CDR3 extends over 15 amino acids. The CDR3 DNA reads as TGTGCCATCAGGCCTACAGGGGTGGGAACACCTGAAGCTTTCTTT. This codes for CAIRPTGVGTPEAFF.

The chain has TRBV20-1 and TRBJ1-2, with D tentatively TRBD1 (6 bases). V was trimmed by 3 bases and J by 8 bases, leaving 16 bases between them. This CDR3 is built from 13 residues. Germline V lookup: CDR1 DFQATT, CDR2 SNEGSKA (reference sequence). CDR3 in amino acids: CSARNRAVSGYTF. CDR3 in DNA: TGCAGTGCTAGGAACAGGGCTGTGAGCGGCTACACCTTC.

This clonotype showed up many times. V gene TRBV5-1 combines with J gene TRBJ2-3; D may be TRBD2 (6 bases). CDR1 is SGHRS and CDR2 is YFSETQ in the germline V gene. V dropped 4 bases and J dropped 1 base, with 19 bases sitting between them. The CDR3 contains 17 residues. DNA for the CDR3: TGCGCCAGCAGCACGCCACGAACGGGCGGGGGCACAGATACGCAGTATTTT. The encoded protein is CASSTPRTGGGTDTQYF.

The chain recombines TRBV28 with TRBJ1-1; the D gene is possibly TRBD1 (6 bases). V was cut by 10 bases and J by 4 bases, with 28 bases left in between. The CDR3 runs 17 residues. Germline V gives CDR1 MDHEN, CDR2 SYDVKM. The CDR3 nucleotides are TGTGCCACCACAAAGGGGCCCAACAGGGTCGTAGGCACTGAAGCTTTCTTT. Residues: CATTKGPNRVVGTEAFF.

This clonotype was recorded a few times. The CDR3 DNA is TGTGCCAGCAGTTCGACCCTGAACGAACAGGGCACTCGGCAGTTCTTC. Residues: CASSSTLNEQGTRQFF. The V gene is TRBV12-3 or TRBV12-4, the J gene TRBJ2-1; TRBD1 is a possible D gene (6 bases). This CDR3 contains 16 residues. The germline V and J ends were trimmed by 4 bases and 12 bases, with 25 bases remaining between them.

This clonotype appeared a few times. The rearrangement joins TRBV28 to TRBJ1-5, with 7 bases lining up with TRBD1. Germline-derived CDR1 and CDR2 are MDHEN and SYDVKM. V dropped 5 bases and J dropped 2; count of bases not matched to a gene: 9. The CDR3 length is 16 residues. The CDR3 protein is CASSPPTGPGNQPQHF. DNA for the CDR3: TGTGCCAGCAGTCCCCCGACAGGGCCGGGCAATCAGCCCCAGCATTTT.

In its sample, this clonotype was seen a few times. The CDR3 region is CSVEDRRLAGGRRPDTQYF. For the CDR3, the DNA is TGCAGCGTTGAAGATCGCAGACTAGCGGGGGGACGGCGTCCAGATACGCAGTATTTT. The chain recombines TRBV29-1 with TRBJ2-3; the match to TRBD2 covers 13 bases. In germline, CDR1 is SQVTM, CDR2 ANQGSEA. Trimming removed 0 bases from V and 4 bases from J; junction bases left unmatched: 13. This CDR3 region has 19 residues.

This rearrangement joins TRBV5-6 to TRBJ1-2; tentative D call: TRBD1 (5 bases). V lost 0 bases to trimming and J lost 2 bases, with 11 bases between them. Germline CDR1 and CDR2: SGHDT and YYEEEE. The CDR3 totals 15 residues. This chain's CDR3 is CASSLASGRNYGYTF. CDR3 DNA sequence: TGTGCCAGCAGCTTGGCGTCGGGGCGCAACTATGGCTACACCTTC. The full variable domain, completed using reference TRBV5-6 and TRBJ1-2, is DAGVTQSPTHLIKTRGQQVTLRCSPKSGHDTVSWYQQALGQGPQFIFQYYEEEERQRGNFPDRFSGHQFPNYSSELNVNALLLGDSALYLCASSLASGRNYGYTFGSGTRLTVV.